A single sample is the source of the 26 T cell receptor beta chains below, sequenced in a study of T cell repertoires in cytomegalovirus infection. TCRdb recomputed calls from the reads with MiXCR, one row per CDR3 protein. The sample has roughly 720,000 distinct CDR3 sequences; 35% to 45% are singletons. Sequenced material: PBMCs. Receptors originate from a human donor in good health (CMV status not recorded). Some clones in this sample may be carry-over from other donors' samples.

The chain joins TRBV28 to TRBJ2-3; TRBD2 aligns across 10 bases. Germline V gene data show CDR1 as MDHEN and CDR2 as SYDVKM. This CDR3 has 15 amino acids. The ends lost 6 bases at V and 2 bases at J; junction bases unmatched: 5. The CDR3 coding sequence is TGTGCCAGCAGCCCAAGCGGGGGGGCCACAGATACGCAGTATTTT. Amino acids: CASSPSGGATDTQYF.

This clonotype was counted between two and nine times. The chain employs TRBV6-1 and TRBJ1-2, with D possibly being TRBD1 (5 bases). The V and J ends lost 6 bases and 3 bases respectively, with 14 bases between them. This CDR3 contains 14 residues. Germline values: CDR1 MNHNS, CDR2 SASEGT. Here the CDR3 reads CASSPWGTDYGYTF. CDR3 nucleotides: TGTGCCAGCAGCCCTTGGGGGACTGACTATGGCTACACCTTC.

The V call is TRBV28, the J call TRBJ1-1; D gene ambiguous. The CDR3 totals 13 residues. CDR1 MDHEN and CDR2 SYDVKM come from the germline V gene. The V gene lost 0 bases and the J gene lost 3 bases, with 5 bases spanning the gap. The DNA of the CDR3 is TGTGCCAGCAGTTTATGGGCAGACACTGAAGCTTTCTTT. This encodes CASSLWADTEAFF.

Here the CDR3 DNA reads TGTGCCAGCAACTCCGGGACTAGCGTCTACACCGGGGAGCTGTTTTTT. Its protein is CASNSGTSVYTGELFF. The chain recombines TRBV6-6 with TRBJ2-2; 10 bases line up with TRBD2. This CDR3 spans 16 amino acids. Trimming removed 7 bases from V and 3 bases from J; junction bases left unmatched: 8. Germline lookup yields CDR1 MNHNY and CDR2 SVGAGI (reference sequence).

This clonotype was picked up a small number of times. The chain joins TRBV5-5 to TRBJ1-3; tentative D call: TRBD1 (6 bases). Germline V CDR1 and CDR2: SGHKS, YYEKEE (reference sequence). V was pared by 0 bases and J by 3 bases, with 13 bases between. The length of the CDR3 is 16 residues. The CDR3 DNA is TGTGCCAGCAGCTTGGACAGGGTGCTACTTGGAAACACCATATATTTT. This translates into CASSLDRVLLGNTIYF.

The rearrangement links TRBV19 to TRBJ2-7; 14 bases fit TRBD2. The CDR3 totals 14 residues. With V trimmed by 3 bases and J by 5 bases, 0 bases remained unmatched. Per the germline V gene, CDR1 is LNHDA and CDR2 is SQIVND (reference sequence). For the CDR3, the DNA is TGTGCCAGTAGTATGGGACTAGCGGGAGACGAGCAGTACTTC. It codes for CASSMGLAGDEQYF.

This clonotype was counted many times. Written as DNA, the CDR3 is TGTGCCAGCAGCTTAGGAGGGGTTTCCGAGCAGTACTTC. Amino acids: CASSLGGVSEQYF. This chain uses TRBV7-9 with TRBJ2-7; D may correspond to TRBD1 or TRBD2 (5 bases each). The CDR3 sequence is 13 residues long. Germline V gene data show CDR1 as SEHNR and CDR2 as FQNEAQ (reference sequence). V was cut by 1 base and J by 6 bases, with 10 bases left in between.

Points on this clonotype: This may come from a read error, since a much larger clone is one base off. The rearrangement uses TRBV7-2 and TRBJ1-3; weak D call: TRBD1 (5 bases). Germline V gene lookup returns CDR1 SGHTA and CDR2 FQGNSA. Trimming took off 1 base at V and 6 bases at J, with 16 bases between the two ends. The CDR3 runs to 16 residues. The CDR3 here is CASSLDPTRGENTIYF. In DNA form, the CDR3 reads TGTGCCAGCAGCTTAGATCCCACAAGGGGAGAAAACACCATATATTTT.

V usage is TRBV7-2 and J usage is TRBJ2-1; 14 bases map to TRBD2. Germline lookup yields CDR1 SGHTA and CDR2 FQGNSA. After removal of 4 bases from V and 4 bases from J, the junction contained 3 bases not matched to a gene. This CDR3 contains 16 residues. The CDR3 DNA follows: TGTGCCAGCAGCTCGACTAGCGGGAGGGCATACAATGAGCAGTTCTTC. This sequence encodes CASSSTSGRAYNEQFF.

The rearrangement uses TRBV28 and TRBJ2-7, with a weak D call TRBD1 (6 bases). The CDR3 spans 13 residues. The germline gives CDR1 MDHEN, CDR2 SYDVKM. V dropped 3 bases and J dropped 7 bases, with 13 bases sitting between them. The CDR3 DNA follows: TGTGCCAGCAGTTTCAGGGGCCCAGGGGAGCAGTACTTC. Translating gives CASSFRGPGEQYF.

The chain couples TRBV7-4 to TRBJ2-3; 9 bases line up with TRBD1. CDR3 length: 15 amino acids. Trimming removed 5 bases from V and 3 bases from J; junction bases left unmatched: 6. In germline, CDR1 is SGHVT, CDR2 SQSDAQ. The DNA of the CDR3 is TGTGCCAGCAGCCAGGGACAGGGATGGACAGATACGCAGTATTTT. It encodes CASSQGQGWTDTQYF.

The rearrangement links TRBV7-2 to TRBJ1-2; 8 bases map to TRBD1. V gave up 5 bases and J gave up 2 bases; unmatched junction bases: 7. CDR3 length: 15 residues. Germline CDR1 SGHTA, CDR2 FQGNSA. CDR3 amino acids: CASSLRQGRNYGYTF. The CDR3, as DNA: TGTGCCAGCAGCCTAAGACAGGGGAGAAACTATGGCTACACCTTC.

This chain uses TRBV10-3 with TRBJ2-3; 7 nucleotides agree with TRBD2. This CDR3 contains 15 residues. With V trimmed by 7 bases and J by 1 base, 8 bases remained unmatched. Germline V gene sequence: CDR1 ENHRY, CDR2 SYGVKD. CDR3 region: CAITRGLGGTDTQYF. The CDR3 coding sequence is TGTGCCATCACCCGAGGACTAGGAGGCACAGATACGCAGTATTTT.

This clonotype was picked up a small number of times. The chain couples TRBV7-9 to TRBJ2-7, with D possibly called TRBD1 or TRBD2 (5 bases each). Trimming took 4 bases from V and 3 from J, leaving 19 bases between them. The CDR3 is 16 residues long. The germline V gene encodes CDR1 SEHNR and CDR2 FQNEAQ (reference sequence). CDR3 sequence reads: CASSSSTGTVIYEQYF. CDR3 nucleotide sequence: TGTGCCAGCAGCTCCTCTACCGGGACGGTGATCTACGAGCAGTACTTC.

This chain joins TRBV11-2 and TRBJ2-3, with 11 bases identical to TRBD2. From germline, CDR1 is SGHAT and CDR2 FQNNGV. V gave up 2 bases and J gave up 5 bases; unmatched junction bases: 3. This CDR3 has 15 residues. The CDR3 here is CASSLLAGGLDTQYF. CDR3 DNA: TGTGCCAGCAGCTTACTAGCGGGAGGTTTAGATACGCAGTATTTT.

The table lists this clonotype with many counts. The chain combines TRBV7-2 with TRBJ2-7; 10 positions match TRBD2. Unmatched junction bases numbered 8, after V lost 5 bases and J lost 4 bases. The germline V gene encodes CDR1 SGHTA and CDR2 FQGNSA. CDR3 length equals 15 residues. The CDR3 DNA reads TGTGCCAGCAGCCTGTCTAGCGGGAGCAAATACGAGCAGTACTTC. Translated, it gives CASSLSSGSKYEQYF.

The rearrangement links TRBV9 to TRBJ2-7; 8 positions match TRBD2. Germline trimming cut 4 bases from V and 3 bases from J; bases unmatched to any gene: 9. This CDR3 comprises 15 residues. Germline V gene data show CDR1 as SGDLS and CDR2 as YYNGEE. The DNA of the CDR3 is TGTGCCAGCAGCCCGCGGACTAGCCCCCTCTACGAGCAGTACTTC. This translates into CASSPRTSPLYEQYF.

This clonotype was seen a handful of times. The chain joins TRBV20-1 to TRBJ2-5, with a weak D call TRBD2 (6 bases). The V end was cut by 6 bases, the J end by 6 bases, with 17 bases between. CDR1 DFQATT and CDR2 SNEGSKA come from the germline V gene (reference sequence). CDR3 length: 13 residues. DNA for the CDR3: TGCAGTGCCCTACTCCCTAGCGTGAAGACCCAGTACTTC. Translated: CSALLPSVKTQYF.

The chain joins TRBV20-1 to TRBJ1-5; D is possibly TRBD1 (5 bases). V lost 1 base and J lost 7, with 20 bases in between. This CDR3 has 16 residues. Per the germline V gene, CDR1 is DFQATT and CDR2 is SNEGSKA (reference sequence). The CDR3 region is CSARAMRGQGGQPQHF. The CDR3 DNA reads TGCAGTGCTAGAGCTATGAGAGGTCAGGGTGGCCAGCCCCAGCATTTT.

The rearrangement joins TRBV10-3 to TRBJ2-1; 7 bases align to TRBD1. After removal of 8 bases from V and 15 bases from J, the junction contained 13 bases not matched to a gene. CDR3 size: 12 residues. Germline V gene sequence: CDR1 ENHRY, CDR2 SYGVKD. The CDR3 DNA is TGTGCCATCCAAGAAAGACAGGGTGGTCCGTTCTTC. Its translation is CAIQERQGGPFF.

The chain has TRBV12-3 or TRBV12-4 and TRBJ1-5, with 9 bases fitting TRBD1. CDR3 length: 19 residues. Trimming removed 0 bases from V and 2 bases from J; junction bases left unmatched: 11. The CDR3 nucleotides are TGTGCCAGCAGTTTAGCCAGAACAGGGGGCTGGAACCGCAATCAGCCCCAGCATTTT. Amino acids: CASSLARTGGWNRNQPQHF.

Worth noting for this clonotype: The germline gene is not matched at one end of the junction; a read error may be the cause. The chain has TRBV5-3 and TRBJ2-2; TRBD2 agrees at 10 bases. TRBV5-3 is treated as an ORF (open reading frame) with a function not yet certain. CDR3 size: 17 residues. CDR3 in DNA: TGTGCCAGCAGCTTTCCGGGGCAGCGGGGGGGGACCGGGGAGCTGTTTTTT. This codes for CASSFPGQRGGTGELFF.

The chain is built from TRBV19 and TRBJ1-2; perhaps TRBD1 as D (6 bases). From germline, CDR1 is LNHDA and CDR2 SQIVND (reference sequence). The V gene lost 5 bases and the J gene lost 7 bases, with 14 bases spanning the gap. This CDR3 has 13 amino acids. The CDR3 DNA reads TGTGCCAGTAGTGTGATGGGGGGCACTGGCTACACCTTC. Protein product: CASSVMGGTGYTF.

This clonotype has at least ten counts. The chain carries TRBV27 and TRBJ2-1; 12 bases match TRBD2. Per germline, CDR1 MNHEY and CDR2 SMNVEV (reference sequence). This CDR3 comprises 13 residues. J lost 10 bases, V lost 3 bases, and 1 base had no gene match. The CDR3 nucleotides read TGTGCCAGCAGTTTGACTAGCGGGGGCGAGCAGTTCTTC. Translating it yields CASSLTSGGEQFF.

This clonotype came up a few times. The genes are TRBV10-3 and TRBJ2-3; D not certain. The CDR3 length is 13 residues. V was shortened by 9 bases and J by 2 bases, with 12 bases between the two germline ends. Germline V gene lookup returns CDR1 ENHRY and CDR2 SYGVKD. CDR3 region: CAIRSSPTDTQYF. In DNA form, the CDR3 reads TGTGCCATAAGGAGTTCTCCCACAGATACGCAGTATTTT.

This rearrangement joins TRBV6-1 to TRBJ1-2; no definite D call. Germline V lookup: CDR1 MNHNS, CDR2 SASEGT. This CDR3 region has 13 residues. With 5 bases removed from V and 6 bases from J, the gap between germline ends came to 13 bases. As DNA, the CDR3 is TGTGCCAGCAGTTACAAGTCGGCTGATGGCTACACCTTC. This codes for CASSYKSADGYTF.